The 19 T cell receptor beta chains listed next were all sequenced from one sample in a study of cytomegalovirus exposure and HLA in healthy donors. The PCR used 60 Vbeta and 13 Jbeta primers. TCRdb keeps only in-frame clones here, not all; method: immunoSEQ multiplex PCR. The sample carries fewer than 110,000 clones, approximately 85% recorded once. The sequenced sample consisted of PBMCs. The source is a man younger than 45 in good health and CMV-seronegative.

This chain links TRBV5-4 with TRBJ1-5, with D tentatively TRBD1 (5 bases). The ends were cut back, 4 bases at V and 2 bases at J, with 13 bases in the middle. Germline CDR1 is SGHNT and CDR2 is YYREEE (reference sequence). CDR3 length: 15 amino acids. Here the CDR3 reads CASSRGSGGNQPQHF. The DNA for the CDR3 is TGTGCCAGCAGCCGCGGTTCGGGGGGCAATCAGCCCCAGCATTTT. Supplemented by reference TRBV5-4 and TRBJ1-5, the full variable domain reads ETGVTQSPTHLIKTRGQQVTLRCSSQSGHNTVSWYQQALGQGPQFIFQYYREEENGRGNFPPRFSGLQFPNYSSELNVNALELDDSALYLCASSRGSGGNQPQHFGDGTRLSIL.

The count of this clone is one. The rearrangement links TRBV29-1 to TRBJ1-4, with D unresolved. CDR1 and CDR2 from the germline V gene are SQVTM and ANQGSEA. V shed 7 bases and J shed 8 bases, with 17 bases lying between them. The CDR3 extends over 13 amino acids. The CDR3 protein is CSAERPPGEKLFF. The CDR3 nucleotides read TGCAGCGCCGAACGTCCCCCGGGGGAAAAACTGTTTTTT.

The V call is TRBV6-1, the J call TRBJ1-1; D gene ambiguous. Trimming left V 2 bases short and J 11 bases short, with 6 bases between. The CDR3 is 10 residues long. Germline V gives CDR1 MNHNS, CDR2 SASEGT. The CDR3 DNA follows: TGTGCCAGCAGTGAACTTGTCGCTTTCTTT. Amino acids: CASSELVAFF.

The CDR3 sequence is CASRSQDRFSYEQYF. The CDR3 DNA reads TGTGCCAGCAGGAGCCAGGACAGGTTCTCCTACGAGCAGTACTTC. The genes are TRBV2 and TRBJ2-7; 7 positions agree with TRBD1. Unmatched junction bases numbered 8, after V lost 6 bases and J lost 0 bases. The CDR3 consists of 15 residues. Looked up from germline, CDR1 is SNHLY and CDR2 is FYNNEI. The complete variable domain, with remaining parts taken from reference TRBV2 and TRBJ2-7, reads EPEVTQTPSHQVTQMGQEVILRCVPISNHLYFYWYRQILGQKVEFLVSFYNNEISEKSEIFDDQFSVERPDGSNFTLKIRSTKLEDSAMYFCASRSQDRFSYEQYFGPGTRLTVT.

The chain joins TRBV27 to TRBJ2-3, with D hard to call. This CDR3 comprises 17 residues. CDR1 and CDR2 (germline): MNHEY, SMNVEV (reference sequence). V lost 6 bases to trimming and J lost 3 bases, with 22 bases between them. CDR3 in amino acids: CASRKTYDTDITDTQYF. The CDR3 DNA follows: TGTGCCAGCAGAAAGACCTACGACACTGACATAACAGATACGCAGTATTTT.

The chain couples TRBV18 to TRBJ2-2, with D possibly matching TRBD2 (6 bases). The length of the CDR3 is 15 residues. Trimming took 2 bases from V and 1 from J, leaving 8 bases between them. The germline gives CDR1 KGHSH, CDR2 LQKENI. The CDR3 bases are TGTGCCAGCTCACCAGGGGGGATGAACACCGGGGAGCTGTTTTTT. It translates to CASSPGGMNTGELFF.

The V call is TRBV7-2, the J call TRBJ2-5, with a possible D match to TRBD2 (5 bases). The CDR3 contains 16 residues. Germline CDR1 reads SGHTA; CDR2 reads FQGNSA. The ends were cut back, 7 bases at V and 1 base at J, with 19 bases in the middle. In DNA, the CDR3 is TGTGCCAGCACCGCGAGGGCGAGGGCTAGCCAAGAGACCCAGTACTTC. It is translated as CASTARARASQETQYF.

V usage is TRBV13 and J usage is TRBJ1-1, with 8 nucleotides matching TRBD1. The CDR3 spans 17 residues. With 6 bases clipped from V and 7 bases from J, the junction kept 19 bases outside the gene matches. The germline V gene has CDR1 PRHDT and CDR2 FYEKMQ (reference sequence). The CDR3 loop reads CASRIIAVGQATGEAFF. The DNA of the CDR3 is TGTGCCAGCAGAATAATCGCGGTGGGACAGGCTACGGGTGAAGCTTTCTTT. The full variable domain, with the rest looked up from reference TRBV13 and TRBJ1-1, is AAGVIQSPRHLIKEKRETATLKCYPIPRHDTVYWYQQGPGQDPQFLISFYEKMQSDKGSIPDRFSAQQFSDYHSELNMSSLELGDSALYFCASRIIAVGQATGEAFFGQGTRLTVV.

V is TRBV27 and J is TRBJ2-2; TRBD1 matches 7 bases. The V segment lost 5 bases and the J segment 7 bases; nucleotides outside the gene matches: 13. Germline assignment: CDR1 MNHEY and CDR2 SMNVEV (reference sequence). The length of the CDR3 is 16 residues. The CDR3 loop is CASSTPGQARVGELFF. The DNA of the CDR3 is TGTGCCAGCAGTACCCCCGGACAGGCCAGGGTCGGGGAGCTGTTTTTT.

The chain uses TRBV15 and TRBJ2-3; D may be TRBD1 (6 bases). The CDR3 has 14 amino acids. The V end lost 5 bases, the J end lost 2 bases, and 11 bases lay between the germline ends. Germline V lookup: CDR1 LNHNV, CDR2 YYDKDF (reference sequence). Here the CDR3 reads CATSADRNTDTQYF. The CDR3 DNA reads TGTGCCACCAGCGCGGACAGAAACACAGATACGCAGTATTTT.

The chain combines TRBV15 with TRBJ1-6, with TRBD1 as a possible D gene (6 bases). With 0 bases removed from V and 6 bases from J, the gap between germline ends came to 12 bases. This CDR3 region has 16 residues. CDR1 is LNHNV and CDR2 is YYDKDF in the germline V gene (reference sequence). DNA for the CDR3: TGTGCCACCAGCAGAGATCATAACAGGGCTAATTCACCCCTCCACTTT. Encoded protein: CATSRDHNRANSPLHF. Combining the CDR3 with reference TRBV15 and TRBJ1-6 gives the whole variable domain DAMVIQNPRYQVTQFGKPVTLSCSQTLNHNVMYWYQQKSSQAPKLLFHYYDKDFNNEADTPDNFQSRRPNTSFCFLDIRSPGLGDTAMYLCATSRDHNRANSPLHFGNGTRLTVT.

The chain couples TRBV7-3 to TRBJ2-1; D is possibly TRBD2 (5 bases). Per the germline V gene, CDR1 is SGHTA and CDR2 is FQGTGA. Trimming took 6 bases from V and 9 from J, leaving 18 bases between them. The CDR3 contains 14 residues. CDR3 residues: CASSPGSGSFEQFF. The CDR3 region has the DNA TGTGCCAGCAGTCCGGGGAGCGGCTCCTTTGAGCAGTTCTTC.

The chain combines TRBV28 with TRBJ1-5, with D perhaps matching TRBD1 (5 bases). Germline V gene lookup returns CDR1 MDHEN and CDR2 SYDVKM. CDR3 length equals 14 residues. Between the trimmed V and J ends, which lost 7 bases and 2 bases, there was a span of 12 bases. This chain's CDR3 is CASTSGGGNQPQHF. The CDR3 DNA follows: TGTGCCAGCACCTCGGGAGGGGGCAATCAGCCCCAGCATTTT.

The V gene is TRBV28, the J gene TRBJ2-7; TRBD1 aligns across 9 bases. The CDR3 runs to 18 residues. Per the germline V gene, CDR1 is MDHEN and CDR2 is SYDVKM. V lost 3 bases and J lost 6; bases outside the gene matches: 18. The CDR3 is CASSFMVRLGTGSPEQYF. CDR3 DNA sequence: TGTGCCAGCAGTTTTATGGTTCGTTTAGGGACAGGGTCCCCCGAGCAGTACTTC.

The chain uses TRBV2 and TRBJ2-5, with 8 bases fitting TRBD2. This CDR3 is built from 17 residues. Per germline, CDR1 SNHLY and CDR2 FYNNEI. V was pared by 2 bases and J by 5 bases, with 13 bases of the junction left unmatched. The CDR3 DNA sequence: TGTGCCAGCAGTGAAAGGGGAGCGGGGGTCCATAAGGAGACCCAGTACTTC. This encodes CASSERGAGVHKETQYF.

The V and J genes are TRBV28 and TRBJ2-5; no clear D. The CDR3 length is 14 residues. From germline, CDR1 is MDHEN and CDR2 SYDVKM. V shed 4 bases and J shed 1 base, with 10 bases lying between them. This CDR3 is CASSSADFQETQYF. The CDR3 region has the DNA TGTGCCAGCAGTTCTGCGGATTTCCAAGAGACCCAGTACTTC.

This clone showed up just once. The V gene is TRBV9, the J gene TRBJ2-3; 7 bases map to TRBD2. CDR3 length equals 15 residues. The ends lost 4 bases at V and 2 bases at J; junction bases unmatched: 7. CDR1 SGDLS and CDR2 YYNGEE come from the germline V gene. The CDR3: CASSQGAGLTDTQYF. In DNA, the CDR3 is TGTGCCAGCAGCCAGGGAGCGGGACTCACAGATACGCAGTATTTT.

The genes are TRBV5-4 and TRBJ2-7; D call uncertain. The CDR3 is 13 residues long. V was pared by 3 bases and J by 0 bases, with 7 bases between. The germline gives CDR1 SGHNT, CDR2 YYREEE (reference sequence). The CDR3 DNA reads TGTGCCAGCAGCTGGGCTACCTCCTACGAGCAGTACTTC. The encoded protein is CASSWATSYEQYF.

The J gene is TRBJ2-2, the V gene TRBV11-3; 9 positions agree with TRBD1. Germline values: CDR1 SGHNT, CDR2 YENEEA. CDR3 length: 16 residues. V shed 5 bases, J shed 7 bases, and the junction held 11 bases outside the gene matches. In nucleotides, the CDR3 is TGTGCCAGCAGCCCCCGGACAGGGGCCCGGGGCGGGGAGCTGTTTTTT. Protein product: CASSPRTGARGGELFF.